Each of the 30 T cell receptor beta chains below was sequenced from the same sample in a study of blood T cell repertoires in COVID-19. Libraries were prepared by immunoSEQ multiplex PCR; TCRdb keeps only in-frame clonotypes and omits some of them. The table has 150,000 to 200,000 clones, approximately 80% seen once; the top ten hold about 0.95%. The sample taken for sequencing was peripheral blood. The receptors derive from a man aged 60 to 75 with COVID-19, enrolled during active disease.

This chain connects TRBV6-5 to TRBJ2-3; D unresolved. Between the trimmed V and J ends, which lost 7 bases and 0 bases, there was a span of 11 bases. The CDR3 has 14 amino acids. Germline CDR1 is MNHEY and CDR2 is SVGAGI. The CDR3: CASIRGLSTDTQYF. CDR3 nucleotide sequence: TGTGCCAGCATCCGCGGTCTAAGCACAGATACGCAGTATTTT.

The chain links TRBV6-2 or TRBV6-3 to TRBJ2-1; 7 bases align to TRBD1. Germline V gives CDR1 MNHEY, CDR2 SVGEGT. V lost 2 bases and J lost 7; bases outside the gene matches: 8. This CDR3 spans 15 amino acids. In DNA form, the CDR3 reads TGTGCCAGCAGTTACCCGGACAGGATAGAAAATGAGCAGTTCTTC. Its protein is CASSYPDRIENEQFF.

This clone has just a few counts. The chain joins TRBV7-9 to TRBJ2-7, with unresolved D. V lost 1 base, J lost 6 bases, and 10 bases lay in between. This CDR3 has 13 residues. Per the germline V gene, CDR1 is SEHNR and CDR2 is FQNEAQ (reference sequence). DNA for the CDR3: TGTGCCAGCAGCTTAGAACCTATCTCCGAGCAGTACTTC. It specifies CASSLEPISEQYF.

J is TRBJ1-3 and V is TRBV19; D is possibly TRBD1 (6 bases). This CDR3 contains 15 residues. The V gene lost 6 bases and the J gene lost 4 bases, with 16 bases spanning the gap. Germline values: CDR1 LNHDA, CDR2 SQIVND (reference sequence). This chain's CDR3 is CASSQYQGLGNTIYF. CDR3 DNA sequence: TGTGCCAGTAGCCAATACCAGGGGTTGGGAAACACCATATATTTT.

For this clone: This specimen includes other DNA sequences encoding the same CDR3. The CDR3 nucleotides read TGCGCCAGCAGCACCGGGAACACCGGGGAGCTGTTTTTT. The encoded protein is CASSTGNTGELFF. V usage is TRBV5-1 and J usage is TRBJ2-2, with D unresolved. Trimming cost V 4 bases and J 1 base, with 5 bases left between them. In germline, CDR1 is SGHRS, CDR2 YFSETQ. The CDR3 is 13 amino acids.

The rearrangement links TRBV27 to TRBJ1-1, with 9 bases matching TRBD1. Germline values: CDR1 MNHEY, CDR2 SMNVEV (reference sequence). Trimming cost V 7 bases and J 6 bases; bases outside gene matches: 3. This CDR3 has 12 residues. The CDR3 DNA is TGTGCCAGCACCGGGGACAGGGCTGAAGCTTTCTTT. Its translation is CASTGDRAEAFF.

The rearrangement uses TRBV5-1 and TRBJ1-2; TRBD1 matches 10 bases. This CDR3 has 13 amino acids. Trimming at V came to 4 bases and at J to 7 bases, leaving 4 bases not matched to a gene. Germline loops: CDR1 SGHRS, CDR2 YFSETQ. CDR3 region: CASSDRGQVGYTF. In nucleotides, the CDR3 is TGCGCCAGCAGCGACAGGGGGCAGGTTGGCTACACCTTC.

The CDR3 DNA is TGTGCCAGCAGCCAAGAAGGGGCAGCGATCTACGAGCAGTACTTC. Protein: CASSQEGAAIYEQYF. This chain links TRBV3-1 (or the pseudogene TRBV3-2) with TRBJ2-7; TRBD1 might be the D (5 bases). CDR1 LGHDT and CDR2 YNNKEL come from the germline V gene (reference sequence). The ends were cut back, 0 bases at V and 3 bases at J, with 12 bases in the middle. The CDR3 is 15 amino acids.

The sample holds a few counts of this clone. The rearrangement uses TRBV15 and TRBJ1-4, with 8 bases identical to TRBD1. The CDR3 is made up of 16 amino acids. CDR1 is LNHNV, CDR2 YYDKDF, per germline (reference sequence). J lost 0 bases, V lost 3 bases, and 3 bases had no gene match. This CDR3 is CATSSGQGATNEKLFF. CDR3 DNA: TGTGCCACCAGCAGTGGACAGGGAGCAACTAATGAAAAACTGTTTTTT. Supplemented by reference TRBV15 and TRBJ1-4, the full variable domain reads DAMVIQNPRYQVTQFGKPVTLSCSQTLNHNVMYWYQQKSSQAPKLLFHYYDKDFNNEADTPDNFQSRRPNTSFCFLDIRSPGLGDTAMYLCATSSGQGATNEKLFFGSGTQLSVL.

Here the CDR3 reads CASSVSGNLLNTEAFF. Here the CDR3 DNA reads TGTGCCAGCAGCGTGTCCGGGAATCTACTAAACACTGAAGCTTTCTTT. The chain is built from TRBV9 and TRBJ1-1; D ambiguous. CDR1 is SGDLS and CDR2 is YYNGEE in the germline V gene. This CDR3 is built from 16 residues. The V end was cut by 2 bases, the J end by 2 bases, with 16 bases between.

CDR3 region: CASSLGDRRGNTIYF. CDR3 in DNA: TGTGCCAGCAGCTTAGGGGACAGAAGAGGAAACACCATATATTTT. The chain has TRBV7-2 and TRBJ1-3, with 7 bases matching TRBD1. V shed 1 base and J 4 bases; nucleotides not matched to a gene: 4. The CDR3 extends over 15 amino acids. CDR1 and CDR2 from the germline V gene are SGHTA and FQGNSA.

The chain employs TRBV9 and TRBJ2-7, with TRBD1 matching over 7 bases. After removal of 3 bases from V and 9 bases from J, the junction contained 6 bases not matched to a gene. CDR1 and CDR2 from the germline V gene are SGDLS and YYNGEE. CDR3 size: 12 residues. This CDR3 is CASSGQGRGQYF. CDR3 sequence (DNA): TGTGCCAGCAGCGGACAGGGTCGAGGGCAGTACTTC. Combining the CDR3 with reference TRBV9 and TRBJ2-7 gives the whole variable domain DSGVTQTPKHLITATGQRVTLRCSPRSGDLSVYWYQQSLDQGLQFLIQYYNGEERAKGNILERFSAQQFPDLHSELNLSSLELGDSALYFCASSGQGRGQYFGPGTRLTVT.

The V call is TRBV7-2, the J call TRBJ2-1; 12 nucleotides line up with TRBD2. Germline-derived CDR1 and CDR2 are SGHTA and FQGNSA. The CDR3 contains 14 residues. V trimming: 4 bases; J trimming: 12 bases; junction bases outside the gene matches: 7. CDR3 loop: CASSSTSGSYGQFF. The CDR3 DNA reads TGTGCCAGCAGCTCGACTAGCGGGAGTTACGGGCAGTTCTTC.

This rearrangement joins TRBV7-7 to TRBJ2-2; 10 bases line up with TRBD2. Germline CDR1 reads SSHAT; CDR2 reads FNYEAQ (reference sequence). The CDR3 loop spans 16 amino acids. With V trimmed by 5 bases and J by 4 bases, 7 bases remained unmatched. The chain's CDR3 is CASSRLAGVTTGELFF. The CDR3 coding sequence is TGTGCCAGCAGCCGGCTAGCGGGAGTAACCACCGGGGAGCTGTTTTTT.

This chain uses TRBV11-2 with TRBJ2-3; 7 bases are a match to TRBD1. In germline, CDR1 is SGHAT, CDR2 FQNNGV. The CDR3 is 16 amino acids. V shed 3 bases, J shed 5 bases, and the junction held 11 bases outside the gene matches. CDR3 DNA sequence: TGTGCCAGCAGCTTCCGACAGGGCTCTCTGGGAGATACGCAGTATTTT. It yields the protein CASSFRQGSLGDTQYF.

The CDR3 bases are TGCGCCAGCAGCCCCGGACAGTCTAACAATCAGCCCCAGCATTTT. Translating it yields CASSPGQSNNQPQHF. The chain joins TRBV5-1 to TRBJ1-5; D perhaps matches TRBD1 (6 bases). CDR1 and CDR2 (germline): SGHRS, YFSETQ. The CDR3 consists of 15 residues. V lost 4 bases and J 3 bases, leaving 14 bases between the germline ends. Full variable domain (outside the CDR3, taken from reference TRBV5-1 and TRBJ1-5): KAGVTQTPRYLIKTRGQQVTLSCSPISGHRSVSWYQQTPGQGLQFLFEYFSETQRNKGNFPGRFSGRQFSNSRSEMNVSTLELGDSALYLCASSPGQSNNQPQHFGDGTRLSIL.

The chain joins TRBV19 to TRBJ1-2; 9 bases line up with TRBD1. With V trimmed by 9 bases and J by 3 bases, 2 bases remained unmatched. This CDR3 has 12 residues. Germline V gives CDR1 LNHDA, CDR2 SQIVND (reference sequence). In DNA, the CDR3 is TGTGCCAGCCGACAGGGGGACTATGGCTACACCTTC. Translation: CASRQGDYGYTF.

The chain couples TRBV6-5 to TRBJ2-7, with TRBD1 as a possible D gene (6 bases). V lost 6 bases and J lost 0, with 12 bases in between. The CDR3 has 14 residues. Germline V lookup: CDR1 MNHEY, CDR2 SVGAGI. The CDR3 loop reads CASSVQGSSYEQYF. The CDR3 nucleotides are TGTGCCAGCAGCGTTCAGGGGAGCTCCTACGAGCAGTACTTC.

The chain has TRBV18 and TRBJ1-1; possible D gene TRBD1, 6 bases. CDR3 size: 14 residues. CDR1 is KGHSH, CDR2 LQKENI, per germline. V was clipped by 1 base and J by 4 bases, with 10 bases between them. The CDR3 DNA reads TGTGCCAGCTCACCACAGGGGGGGGGCACTGAAGCTTTCTTT. This encodes CASSPQGGGTEAFF.

The chain couples TRBV29-1 to TRBJ2-1, with D perhaps matching TRBD1 (5 bases). CDR1 and CDR2 (germline): SQVTM, ANQGSEA. The length of the CDR3 is 11 residues. V was pared by 5 bases and J by 6 bases, with 8 bases between. The CDR3 DNA is TGCAGCGTTTTAAGGGGCAATGAGCAGTTCTTC. Its protein product is CSVLRGNEQFF.

CDR3 loop: CASSVYRQGNGYTF. Written as DNA, the CDR3 is TGTGCCAGCAGCGTATACAGACAGGGCAATGGCTACACCTTC. This chain links TRBV9 with TRBJ1-2; TRBD1 matches at 7 bases. Germline trimming cut 1 base from V and 6 bases from J; bases unmatched to any gene: 6. Per germline, CDR1 SGDLS and CDR2 YYNGEE. CDR3 length equals 14 residues.

The V call is TRBV2, the J call TRBJ2-5, with a weak D call TRBD2 (6 bases). Trimming cost V 8 bases and J 5 bases, with 15 bases left between them. The CDR3 is made up of 13 amino acids. CDR1 is SNHLY, CDR2 FYNNEI, per germline. CDR3 region: CASVGEVWETQYF. In DNA, the CDR3 is TGTGCCAGCGTGGGGGAGGTCTGGGAGACCCAGTACTTC.

This chain joins TRBV7-8 and TRBJ1-5; a weak D match, TRBD1 (5 bases). CDR3 length equals 17 residues. Germline V lookup: CDR1 SGHVS, CDR2 FQNEAQ. Trimming removed 4 bases at V and 0 bases at J, with 16 bases between. The CDR3 bases are TGTGCCAGCAGCTCAGGGATCAGGGACTATAGCAATCAGCCCCAGCATTTT. It is translated as CASSSGIRDYSNQPQHF.

V and J are TRBV6-2 or TRBV6-3 and TRBJ2-1; maybe TRBD2 (6 bases). Deletions cut 5 bases from V and 2 bases from J, with 16 bases between. The CDR3 is 16 amino acids. Germline V gene data show CDR1 as MNHEY and CDR2 as SVGEGT. The CDR3 coding sequence is TGTGCCAGCAGTGACCCCTTAGCGGATACCTACAATGAGCAGTTCTTC. Protein product: CASSDPLADTYNEQFF.

DNA for the CDR3: TGTGCCAGCAGCCCCGCAGGGAATGAGCAGTTCTTC. Translating gives CASSPAGNEQFF. The V call is TRBV7-9, the J call TRBJ2-1; TRBD1 might be the D (5 bases). This CDR3 comprises 12 residues. Germline loops: CDR1 SEHNR, CDR2 FQNEAQ (reference sequence). V gave up 5 bases and J gave up 7 bases, with 9 bases separating them.

The gene calls are TRBV24-1 and TRBJ1-5, with D hard to call. The germline V gene encodes CDR1 KGHDR and CDR2 SFDVKD. V shed 9 bases and J shed 4 bases, with 3 bases lying between them. The CDR3 spans 10 residues. In DNA form, the CDR3 reads TGTGCCACCTTAAATCAGCCCCAGCATTTT. This gives the protein CATLNQPQHF.

J is TRBJ2-2 and V is TRBV28; TRBD1 is a possible D gene (5 bases). Germline V gene data show CDR1 as MDHEN and CDR2 as SYDVKM. Trimming took 8 bases from V and 0 from J, leaving 13 bases between them. This CDR3 comprises 15 residues. CDR3 bases: TGTGCCAGCCGGCCGCAGGGATCGAACACCGGGGAGCTGTTTTTT. Protein sequence: CASRPQGSNTGELFF.

The gene calls are TRBV16 and TRBJ1-5, with 7 nucleotides matching TRBD1. CDR1 is KGHSY, CDR2 FQNENV, per germline. The CDR3 spans 13 residues. J lost 7 bases, V lost 2 bases, and 2 bases had no gene match. CDR3 protein: CASSQDRVQPQHF. The CDR3 bases are TGTGCCAGCAGCCAAGACAGGGTCCAGCCCCAGCATTTT.

The count of this clone is one. The rearrangement links TRBV5-5 to TRBJ2-1; TRBD2 matches 10 bases. V lost 5 bases to trimming and J lost 6 bases; unmatched junction nucleotides: 11. CDR1 and CDR2 from the germline V gene are SGHKS and YYEKEE (reference sequence). The CDR3 contains 16 residues. The CDR3 nucleotides read TGTGCCAGCAGAAAACTAGCGGGGCCAGGTGGCAATGAGCAGTTCTTC. The encoded protein is CASRKLAGPGGNEQFF.

The chain combines TRBV18 with TRBJ1-1; TRBD1 matches 7 bases. V was clipped by 4 bases and J by 11 bases; unmatched bases: 10. This CDR3 contains 13 residues. Germline lookup yields CDR1 KGHSH and CDR2 LQKENI. CDR3 nucleotide sequence: TGTGCCAGCTCACAAGGACAGGATTTCACCGCTTTCTTT. Protein: CASSQGQDFTAFF.